A selection of T cell receptor beta chains follows, all from one sample in a study of shared clonotypes between healthy human individuals. Profiling relied on immunoSEQ multiplex PCR, and the TCRdb table lists in-frame clones only, not all of them. The profile shows 530,000 or so clones, 60% to 80% of them singletons. The sequencing input was PBMCs. These TCRs come from a woman aged 35 to 49 in good health. Some clones in this sample may be carry-over from other donors' samples. Each CDR3 is given without its conserved first and last residue. The order of the fields is V gene, CDR3 protein.

TRBV5-1 ASSLLKGGDEQF
TRBV10-3 AIRLSGQGDYGYT
TRBV30 AWSLSGLNEQY
TRBV7-9 ASSPNMDQPQH
TRBV10-3 AISKTSGTTYEQY
TRBV2 ASRKGGFETGELF
TRBV11-3 ASSISGGVAIY
TRBV29-1 SVEDPRTPTYEQY
TRBV28 ASSDTGEPYNEQF
TRBV19 ASSSGLAGGQQGSTDTQY
TRBV5-1 ASRYWTSGSLDTQY
TRBV5-4 ASSLGGESSYEQY
TRBV7-9 ASSLALAGLAEQY
TRBV30 ASGQANYEQY
TRBV5-1 ASSLADNYLNEQF
TRBV5-6 ASSTLGRITEAF
TRBV2 ASTGGTDYEQY
TRBV5-1 ASTVGDPYEQY
TRBV7-7 ASSRLAGSPDTQY
TRBV30 AWSGESEQF